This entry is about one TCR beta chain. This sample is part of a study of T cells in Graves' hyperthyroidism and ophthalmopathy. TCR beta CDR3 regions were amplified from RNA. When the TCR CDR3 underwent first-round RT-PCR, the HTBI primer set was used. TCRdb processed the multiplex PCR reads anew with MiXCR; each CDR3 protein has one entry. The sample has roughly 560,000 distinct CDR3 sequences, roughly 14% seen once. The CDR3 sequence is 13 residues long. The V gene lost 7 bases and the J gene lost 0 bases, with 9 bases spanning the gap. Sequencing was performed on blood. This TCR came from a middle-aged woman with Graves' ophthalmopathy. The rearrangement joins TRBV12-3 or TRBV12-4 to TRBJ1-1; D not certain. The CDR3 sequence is CASIQEMNTEAFF. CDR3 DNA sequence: TGTGCCAGCATCCAGGAGATGAACACTGAAGCTTTCTTT.